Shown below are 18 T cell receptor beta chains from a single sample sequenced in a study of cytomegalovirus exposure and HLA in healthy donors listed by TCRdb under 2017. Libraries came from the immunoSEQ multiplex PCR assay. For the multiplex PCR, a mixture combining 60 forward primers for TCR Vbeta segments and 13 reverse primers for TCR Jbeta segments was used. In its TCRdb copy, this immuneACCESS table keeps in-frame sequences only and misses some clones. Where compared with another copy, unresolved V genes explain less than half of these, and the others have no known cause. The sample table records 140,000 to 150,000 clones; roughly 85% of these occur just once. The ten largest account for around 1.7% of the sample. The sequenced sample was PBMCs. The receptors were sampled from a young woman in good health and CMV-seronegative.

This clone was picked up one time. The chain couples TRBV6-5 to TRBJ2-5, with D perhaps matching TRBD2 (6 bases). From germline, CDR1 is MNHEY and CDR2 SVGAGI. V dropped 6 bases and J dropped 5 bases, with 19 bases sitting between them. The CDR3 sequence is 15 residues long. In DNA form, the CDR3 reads TGTGCCAGCAGGAGGGTAAGGGGAGGTGGCGAGACCCAGTACTTC. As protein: CASRRVRGGGETQYF.

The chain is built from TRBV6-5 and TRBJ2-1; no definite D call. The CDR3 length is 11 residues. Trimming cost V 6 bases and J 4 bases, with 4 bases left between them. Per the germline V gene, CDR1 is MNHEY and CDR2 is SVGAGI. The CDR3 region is CASSLYNEQFF. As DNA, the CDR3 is TGTGCCAGCAGCCTATACAATGAGCAGTTCTTC.

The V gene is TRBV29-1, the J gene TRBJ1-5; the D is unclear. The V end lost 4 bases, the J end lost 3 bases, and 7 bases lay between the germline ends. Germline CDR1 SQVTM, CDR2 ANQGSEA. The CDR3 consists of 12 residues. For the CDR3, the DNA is TGCAGCGTTGGAGGGCTCAATCAGCCCCAGCATTTT. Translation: CSVGGLNQPQHF.

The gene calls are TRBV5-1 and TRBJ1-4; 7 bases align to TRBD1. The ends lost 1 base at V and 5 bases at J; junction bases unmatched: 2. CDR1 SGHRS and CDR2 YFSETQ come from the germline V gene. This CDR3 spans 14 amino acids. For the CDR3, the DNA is TGCGCCAGCAGCTTGTGGGGACAGAATGAAAAACTGTTTTTT. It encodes CASSLWGQNEKLFF.

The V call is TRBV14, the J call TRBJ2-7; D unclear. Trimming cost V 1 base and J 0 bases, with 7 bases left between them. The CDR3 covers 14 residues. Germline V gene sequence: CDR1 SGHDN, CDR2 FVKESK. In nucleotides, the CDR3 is TGTGCCAGCAGCCAAGTGGGCAACTCCTACGAGCAGTACTTC. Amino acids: CASSQVGNSYEQYF.

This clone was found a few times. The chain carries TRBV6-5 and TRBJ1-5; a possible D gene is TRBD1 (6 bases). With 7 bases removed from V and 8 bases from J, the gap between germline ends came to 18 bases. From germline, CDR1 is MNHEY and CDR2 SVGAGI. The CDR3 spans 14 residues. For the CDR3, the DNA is TGTGCCAGCACCCCTACAGGGCGGGGGGAGCCCCAGCATTTT. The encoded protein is CASTPTGRGEPQHF.

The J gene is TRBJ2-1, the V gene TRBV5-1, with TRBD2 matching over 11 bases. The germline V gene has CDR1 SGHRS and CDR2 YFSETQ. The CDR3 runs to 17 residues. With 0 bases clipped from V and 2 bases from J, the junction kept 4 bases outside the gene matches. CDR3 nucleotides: TGCGCCAGCAGCTTGGGACTAGCGGGGCCCGCCTACAATGAGCAGTTCTTC. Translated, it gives CASSLGLAGPAYNEQFF.

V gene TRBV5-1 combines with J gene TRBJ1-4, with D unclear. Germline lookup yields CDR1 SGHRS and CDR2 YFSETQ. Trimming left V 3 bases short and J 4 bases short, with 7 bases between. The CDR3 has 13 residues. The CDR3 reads CASSYESNEKLFF. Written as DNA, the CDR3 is TGCGCCAGCAGCTATGAGAGTAATGAAAAACTGTTTTTT.

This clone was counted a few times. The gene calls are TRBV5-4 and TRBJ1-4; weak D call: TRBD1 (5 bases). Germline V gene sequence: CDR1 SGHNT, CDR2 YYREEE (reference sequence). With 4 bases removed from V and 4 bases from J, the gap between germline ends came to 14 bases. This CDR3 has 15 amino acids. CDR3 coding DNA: TGTGCCAGCAGCCCCGGGGGACCCCGTAATGAAAAACTGTTTTTT. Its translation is CASSPGGPRNEKLFF. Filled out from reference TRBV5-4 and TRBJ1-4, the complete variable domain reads ETGVTQSPTHLIKTRGQQVTLRCSSQSGHNTVSWYQQALGQGPQFIFQYYREEENGRGNFPPRFSGLQFPNYSSELNVNALELDDSALYLCASSPGGPRNEKLFFGSGTQLSVL.

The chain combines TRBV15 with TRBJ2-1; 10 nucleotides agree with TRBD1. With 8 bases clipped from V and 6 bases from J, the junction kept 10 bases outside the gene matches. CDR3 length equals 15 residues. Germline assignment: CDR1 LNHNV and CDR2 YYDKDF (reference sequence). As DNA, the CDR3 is TGTGCCACCTCCCCCGGGACAGGGGTAACCAATGAGCAGTTCTTC. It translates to CATSPGTGVTNEQFF.

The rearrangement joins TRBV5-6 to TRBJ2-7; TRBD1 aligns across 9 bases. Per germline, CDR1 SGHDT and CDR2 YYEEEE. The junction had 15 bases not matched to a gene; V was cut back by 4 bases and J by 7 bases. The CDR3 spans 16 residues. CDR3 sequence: CASSTKPGTGKGEQYF. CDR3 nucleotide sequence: TGTGCCAGCAGCACTAAACCGGGGACAGGGAAAGGGGAGCAGTACTTC. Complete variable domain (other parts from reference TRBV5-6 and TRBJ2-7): DAGVTQSPTHLIKTRGQQVTLRCSPKSGHDTVSWYQQALGQGPQFIFQYYEEEERQRGNFPDRFSGHQFPNYSSELNVNALLLGDSALYLCASSTKPGTGKGEQYFGPGTRLTVT.

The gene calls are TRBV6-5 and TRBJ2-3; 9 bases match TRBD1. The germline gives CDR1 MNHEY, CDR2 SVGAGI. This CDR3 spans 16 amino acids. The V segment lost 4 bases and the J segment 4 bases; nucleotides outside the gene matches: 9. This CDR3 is CASSLTGGIGSDTQYF. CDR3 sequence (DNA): TGTGCCAGCAGTTTAACAGGGGGCATCGGATCAGATACGCAGTATTTT.

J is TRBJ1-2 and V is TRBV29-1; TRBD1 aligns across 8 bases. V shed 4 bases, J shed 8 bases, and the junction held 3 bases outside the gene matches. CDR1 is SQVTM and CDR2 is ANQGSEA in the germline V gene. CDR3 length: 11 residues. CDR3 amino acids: CSVGQGAGYTF. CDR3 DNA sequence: TGCAGCGTTGGGCAGGGGGCCGGCTACACCTTC. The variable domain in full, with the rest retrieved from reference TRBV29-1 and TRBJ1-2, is SAVISQKPSRDICQRGTSLTIQCQVDSQVTMMFWYRQQPGQSLTLIATANQGSEATYESGFVIDKFPISRPNLTFSTLTVSNMSPEDSSIYLCSVGQGAGYTFGSGTRLTVV.

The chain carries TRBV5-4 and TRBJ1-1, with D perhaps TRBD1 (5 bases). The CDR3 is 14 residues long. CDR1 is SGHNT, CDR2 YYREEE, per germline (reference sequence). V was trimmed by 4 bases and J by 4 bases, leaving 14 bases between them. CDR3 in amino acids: CASSGGLTGTEAFF. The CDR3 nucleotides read TGTGCCAGCAGCGGGGGACTCACCGGCACTGAAGCTTTCTTT.

CDR3 protein: CASSYGTAGETQYF. Here the CDR3 DNA reads TGCGCCAGCAGCTATGGGACAGCGGGAGAGACCCAGTACTTC. The chain links TRBV5-1 to TRBJ2-5, with a possible D match to TRBD1 (7 bases). Germline CDR1 is SGHRS and CDR2 is YFSETQ. This CDR3 spans 14 amino acids. The V end was cut by 3 bases, the J end by 4 bases, with 13 bases between. Full variable domain (outside the CDR3, taken from reference TRBV5-1 and TRBJ2-5): KAGVTQTPRYLIKTRGQQVTLSCSPISGHRSVSWYQQTPGQGLQFLFEYFSETQRNKGNFPGRFSGRQFSNSRSEMNVSTLELGDSALYLCASSYGTAGETQYFGPGTRLLVL.

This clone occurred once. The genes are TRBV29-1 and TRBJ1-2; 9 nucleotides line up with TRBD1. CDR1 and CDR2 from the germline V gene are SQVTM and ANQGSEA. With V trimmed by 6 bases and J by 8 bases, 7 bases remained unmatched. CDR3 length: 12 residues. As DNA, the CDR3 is TGCAGCGTAATACAGGGGGCAAGGGGCTACACCTTC. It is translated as CSVIQGARGYTF.

The DNA for the CDR3 is TGTGCCAGCAGCCTCTGGGCAGGGGGAGGAAACACCATATATTTT. Protein: CASSLWAGGGNTIYF. The V and J genes are TRBV7-2 and TRBJ1-3; TRBD1 matches 7 bases. With V trimmed by 5 bases and J by 4 bases, 8 bases remained unmatched. Germline CDR1 is SGHTA and CDR2 is FQGNSA. This CDR3 comprises 15 residues.

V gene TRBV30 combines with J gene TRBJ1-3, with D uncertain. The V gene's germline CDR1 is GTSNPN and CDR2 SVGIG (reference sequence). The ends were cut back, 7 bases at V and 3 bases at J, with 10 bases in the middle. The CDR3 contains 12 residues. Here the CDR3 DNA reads TGTGCCTTTTTCGGTATTGGAAACACCATATATTTT. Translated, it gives CAFFGIGNTIYF.